A single sample is the source of the 5 T cell receptor delta chains below, sequenced in a study of delta chains in infants with herpesvirus infections. PBMC RNA was reverse transcribed using gamma-chain- and delta-chain-specific primers. TCRdb fed the RT-PCR reads to CATT. The sample holds over 1,000 delta-chain clones, 8.2% seen once. Sample: peripheral blood, taken at time point 2 of longitudinal follow-up. The receptors derive from a human donor who was a Ugandan infant, either HIV-exposed or HIV-unexposed (not recorded which).

This clone has more than one count but fewer than ten. V is TRDV1 and J is TRDJ1; TRDD3 aligns across 10 bases. V shed 2 bases and J 0 bases; nucleotides not matched to a gene: 27. The CDR3 contains 24 residues. Germline V gives CDR1 TSWWSYY, CDR2 QGS. The CDR3 loop is CALGEGFFLLCGGIRGKYTDKLIF. Written as DNA, the CDR3 is TGTGCTCTTGGGGAAGGTTTCTTCCTACTATGTGGGGGGATACGCGGGAAGTACACCGATAAACTCATCTTT.

Regarding this clone: A much more abundant neighbour one base away suggests this may be a read error. The identical CDR3 is also encoded by other nucleotide sequences in the sample. This chain links TRDV1 with TRDJ1; 8 nucleotides agree with TRDD3. Per germline, CDR1 TSWWSYY and CDR2 QGS. The CDR3 is made up of 21 amino acids. Trimming cost V 4 bases and J 1 base; bases outside gene matches: 23. The chain's CDR3 is CALGGGLPCLGGFGATDKLIF. Written as DNA, the CDR3 is TGTGCTCTTGGGGGAGGCCTTCCCTGTCTTGGGGGATTTGGAGCCACCGATAAACTCATCTTT.

To note about this clone: One base away lies a much larger clone, so this may be a sequencing read error. At the DNA level, this CDR3 is encoded by other sequences in the same sample as well. The CDR3 here is CAVLNGLPHTTGRNAYTDKLIF. The CDR3 DNA reads TGTGCTGTGCTAAACGGTCTCCCCCATACCACTGGGCGAAACGCCTACACCGATAAACTCATCTTT. No V gene call is available, although the J gene is TRDJ1; whether TRDD3, the table's D call, matches the DNA was not checked. The CDR3 is 22 amino acids.

Relative to its sample, this clone is large. This chain links TRAV38-2/DV8 with TRDJ1; the match to TRDD2 covers 9 bases. Matching the DNA to germline supplied the J gene, which TCRdb does not give. The germline gives CDR1 TSESDYY, CDR2 QEAYKQQN. The CDR3 is 23 amino acids. V trimming: 9 bases; J trimming: 4 bases; junction bases outside the gene matches: 37. The CDR3 is CAFMKPPPSYKFSLLGRDDKLIF. In DNA form, the CDR3 reads TGTGCTTTCATGAAGCCACCACCTTCCTACAAGTTTTCCTTACTGGGGCGGGACGATAAACTCATCTTT.

By its share, this clone is medium-sized. This chain links TRDV2 with TRDJ3; 12 bases are a match to TRDD3. Losses at the gene ends were 3 bases for V and 0 bases for J; bases not matched to a gene: 5. Germline-derived CDR1 and CDR2 are GEAIGNYY and EKD. The CDR3 is 19 amino acids. CDR3 coding DNA: TGTGCCTGTGACCCCGTACTGGGGGATACCTCCTGGGACACCCGACAGATGTTTTTC. It codes for CACDPVLGDTSWDTRQMFF.